This TCR beta chain derives from a study of CD8+CD57+ T cells in acquired aplastic anemia. Overall study: The average for DNA from sorted CD4+ and CD8+ cells was 3.2 ug. Among healthy donors, CD4+ cells averaged approximately 11 million reads. Study outcomes and limitations: The study identified roughly 29 CD8+ CDR3 sequences shared by patients and controls. CD8+ Simpson's diversity did not differ significantly between patients and controls.

A remark on this clonotype: What it binds is unknown.

Genomic DNA acted as the template from which TCR beta VDJ combination and CDR3 sequence profiling were carried out. MiXCR, applied by TCRdb to the reads, yields one record per CDR3 protein. Of around 200,000 distinct CDR3 sequences in the sample, less than 65% were seen once. Trimming stripped 4 bases from V and 1 base from J, with 9 bases between. This CDR3 comprises 14 residues. Per germline, CDR1 MGHDK and CDR2 SYGVNS. This receptor was obtained from a human donor in good health, serving as a control. The sample comprised sorted CD4+, CD8+, or CD8+CD57+ T cells (not recorded which) from PBMCs. V and J are TRBV25-1 and TRBJ2-3; perhaps TRBD1 as D (5 bases). For the CDR3, the DNA is TGTGCCAGCAGTGGAAAGGGGCGCACAGATACGCAGTATTTT. Translating it yields CASSGKGRTDTQYF.